A single sample gave rise to the 16 T cell receptor beta chains below, sequenced in a study of blood T cell repertoires in COVID-19. Here immunoSEQ multiplex PCR was the method, and the copy in TCRdb shows in-frame clones only, minus some. Among some 170,000 clones listed, about 88% were seen once. The material sequenced was PBMCs or T cells enriched from blood (not recorded which). The receptors shown here come from a human donor with acute COVID-19. The donor label of this sample is uncertain.

The table lists this clone with a few counts. The chain couples TRBV9 to TRBJ1-2, with 8 bases fitting TRBD1. The CDR3 runs 13 residues. V trimming: 0 bases; J trimming: 8 bases; junction bases outside the gene matches: 3. From germline, CDR1 is SGDLS and CDR2 YYNGEE. DNA of the CDR3: TGTGCCAGCAGCGTAGGACAGGGGTGGGGCTACACCTTC. Its protein product is CASSVGQGWGYTF. The complete variable domain, with remaining parts taken from reference TRBV9 and TRBJ1-2, reads DSGVTQTPKHLITATGQRVTLRCSPRSGDLSVYWYQQSLDQGLQFLIQYYNGEERAKGNILERFSAQQFPDLHSELNLSSLELGDSALYFCASSVGQGWGYTFGSGTRLTVV.

For the CDR3, the DNA is TGTGCCAGCAGTAGACCGGGTTCTGCCACCGGGGAGCTGTTTTTT. This gives the protein CASSRPGSATGELFF. The chain carries TRBV2 and TRBJ2-2; no definite D call. Trimming pared 5 bases from V and 4 bases from J, leaving 14 bases between. Per the germline V gene, CDR1 is SNHLY and CDR2 is FYNNEI. This CDR3 is built from 15 residues.

The chain is built from TRBV19 and TRBJ1-6, with 10 bases lining up with TRBD1. V shed 7 bases, J shed 7 bases, and the junction held 7 bases outside the gene matches. The CDR3 totals 15 residues. Germline lookup yields CDR1 LNHDA and CDR2 SQIVND (reference sequence). The CDR3 is CASTGGQGGNSPLHF. CDR3 sequence (DNA): TGTGCCAGTACTGGAGGACAGGGGGGAAATTCACCCCTCCACTTT.

J is TRBJ2-7 and V is TRBV11-2; a weak D match, TRBD2 (6 bases). Between the trimmed V and J ends, which lost 0 bases and 0 bases, there was a span of 12 bases. Germline V gives CDR1 SGHAT, CDR2 FQNNGV. This CDR3 spans 16 amino acids. The CDR3: CASSLDGAGSSYEQYF. CDR3 nucleotides: TGTGCCAGCAGCTTAGACGGGGCCGGGAGCTCCTACGAGCAGTACTTC.

The V call is TRBV18, the J call TRBJ2-3; 11 nucleotides line up with TRBD2. The CDR3 consists of 14 residues. Germline CDR1 and CDR2: KGHSH and LQKENI. V was pared by 6 bases and J by 7 bases, with 6 bases of the junction left unmatched. CDR3 residues: CASSLLAGDYTQYF. The DNA for the CDR3 is TGTGCCAGCTCCCTACTAGCGGGGGACTATACGCAGTATTTT.

The gene calls are TRBV14 and TRBJ2-2; 8 bases agree with TRBD1. In germline, CDR1 is SGHDN, CDR2 FVKESK. V shed 0 bases, J shed 6 bases, and the junction held 0 bases outside the gene matches. This CDR3 region has 14 residues. The CDR3 bases are TGTGCCAGCAGCCAAGACAGGGGGCCCGGGGAGCTGTTTTTT. Translation gives CASSQDRGPGELFF.

As concerns this clone: The same CDR3 is also encoded by other DNA sequences in this sample. This chain links TRBV5-1 with TRBJ2-7; the match to TRBD1 covers 9 bases. V lost 3 bases to trimming and J lost 5 bases; unmatched junction nucleotides: 6. Germline CDR1 reads SGHRS; CDR2 reads YFSETQ. CDR3 size: 14 residues. The CDR3 bases are TGCGCCAGCAGCTCACAGGGGGCGCGCCACGAGCAGTACTTC. Translation gives CASSSQGARHEQYF.

The V gene is TRBV5-8, the J gene TRBJ1-3; no clear D gene. CDR3 length: 14 amino acids. Germline-derived CDR1 and CDR2 are SGHTS and YDEGEE. The germline V and J ends were trimmed by 2 bases and 3 bases, with 9 bases remaining between them. CDR3 in amino acids: CASSLVYGGNTIYF. In DNA, the CDR3 is TGTGCCAGCAGCTTAGTTTACGGTGGAAACACCATATATTTT.

V and J are TRBV11-2 and TRBJ2-7, with 8 bases fitting TRBD1. With V trimmed by 3 bases and J by 6 bases, 16 bases remained unmatched. The CDR3 runs 17 residues. Germline V CDR1 and CDR2: SGHAT, FQNNGV. CDR3 bases: TGTGCCAGCAGCTTTACTCCTGCCGCGGGACAGGTCCTCGAGCAGTACTTC. This codes for CASSFTPAAGQVLEQYF.

The genes are TRBV11-3 and TRBJ2-1; D is unclear. Germline V gene data show CDR1 as SGHNT and CDR2 as YENEEA. The germline V and J ends were trimmed by 2 bases and 2 bases, with 4 bases remaining between them. This CDR3 comprises 13 residues. This chain's CDR3 is CASSLTPYNEQFF. The CDR3 DNA follows: TGTGCCAGCAGCTTAACACCCTACAATGAGCAGTTCTTC.

This chain connects TRBV18 to TRBJ2-7, with D perhaps matching TRBD2 (5 bases). Germline values: CDR1 KGHSH, CDR2 LQKENI. The V end was cut by 2 bases, the J end by 2 bases, with 19 bases between. The CDR3 covers 17 residues. CDR3: CASSPTSEVLAPYEQYF. CDR3 DNA: TGTGCCAGCTCACCAACCTCCGAGGTGCTAGCCCCCTACGAGCAGTACTTC. The complete variable domain, with remaining parts taken from reference TRBV18 and TRBJ2-7, reads NAGVMQNPRHLVRRRGQEARLRCSPMKGHSHVYWYRQLPEEGLKFMVYLQKENIIDESGMPKERFSAEFPKEGPSILRIQQVVRGDSAAYFCASSPTSEVLAPYEQYFGPGTRLTVT.

The chain has TRBV6-5 and TRBJ1-2; the D gene is possibly TRBD1 (6 bases). Germline loops: CDR1 MNHEY, CDR2 SVGAGI. Between the trimmed V and J ends, which lost 5 bases and 2 bases, there was a span of 15 bases. The CDR3 runs 15 residues. CDR3 region: CASSPQGGGNYGYTF. The DNA for the CDR3 is TGTGCCAGCAGTCCACAGGGAGGGGGAAACTATGGCTACACCTTC.

The count of this clone is one. The chain recombines TRBV19 with TRBJ2-4; weak D call: TRBD2 (6 bases). Germline values: CDR1 LNHDA, CDR2 SQIVND (reference sequence). With 6 bases removed from V and 0 bases from J, the gap between germline ends came to 12 bases. The CDR3 is 15 residues long. The CDR3 coding sequence is TGTGCCAGTAGGGGAGGAGTTATAGCCAAAAACATTCAGTACTTC. Residues: CASRGGVIAKNIQYF.

The chain couples TRBV6-5 to TRBJ1-1, with 9 bases identical to TRBD1. Germline CDR1 reads MNHEY; CDR2 reads SVGAGI. V dropped 6 bases and J dropped 3; count of bases not matched to a gene: 5. This CDR3 has 14 residues. As DNA, the CDR3 is TGTGCCAGCAGGCGGGGACAGGGCCACACTGAAGCTTTCTTT. It yields the protein CASRRGQGHTEAFF.

The chain combines TRBV7-8 with TRBJ2-1; TRBD1 is a possible D gene (6 bases). The CDR3 totals 16 residues. CDR1 is SGHVS, CDR2 FQNEAQ, per germline. The V and J ends lost 0 bases and 6 bases respectively, with 15 bases between them. The CDR3 loop reads CASSLAGTTERNEQFF. The DNA for the CDR3 is TGTGCCAGCAGCTTAGCCGGGACAACCGAACGCAATGAGCAGTTCTTC.

This clone was seen once. The chain employs TRBV11-2 and TRBJ1-1, with 9 positions matching TRBD1. Germline loops: CDR1 SGHAT, CDR2 FQNNGV. After removal of 3 bases from V and 6 bases from J, the junction contained 11 bases not matched to a gene. The CDR3 sequence is 16 residues long. The CDR3 nucleotides read TGTGCCAGCAGCTTGGGGATTGGGGACAGGGTATCTGAAGCTTTCTTT. Translation: CASSLGIGDRVSEAFF.